This T cell receptor (beta chain) was retrieved from a study of response to subunit inactivated influenza vaccine. Study outcomes and limitations: The authors offered the suggestion that each seasonal influenza vaccination recruits few new T cells.

To note about this clonotype: Its target is not known.

MiXCR, run by TCRdb on the RT-PCR reads, gives a single entry per CDR3 protein. The sample holds over 650,000 distinct CDR3 sequences, roughly 18% seen once. The sequence was obtained from a man in his forties or fifties who received an inactivated influenza vaccine. The source material was PBMCs from blood, sampled 5 days after vaccination.

The CDR3 here is CASSQDSLGSSYEQYF. The CDR3 DNA reads TGCGCCAGCAGCCAAGATAGTCTAGGGTCCTCCTACGAGCAGTACTTC. This chain connects TRBV4-3 to TRBJ2-7; D gene unclear. With 0 bases removed from V and 0 bases from J, the gap between germline ends came to 12 bases. From germline, CDR1 is LGHNA and CDR2 YSLEER. The CDR3 has 16 amino acids.